This TCR beta chain emerged from a study of cytomegalovirus exposure and HLA in healthy donors. Germline loops: CDR1 PRHDT, CDR2 FYEKMQ (reference sequence). The CDR3 sequence is 15 residues long. V shed 3 bases and J shed 2 bases, with 11 bases lying between them. Researchers ran the PCR with 60 Vbeta and 13 Jbeta primers. Clones were sequenced by immunoSEQ multiplex PCR, and TCRdb holds only the in-frame ones, with some missing. The sample yields 85,000 to 130,000 clones, approximately 70% seen once. Source material: PBMCs. The J gene is TRBJ1-5, the V gene TRBV13; a possible D gene is TRBD1 (5 bases). The clonotype was recovered from a woman between 18 and 29 years old in good health and CMV-seropositive. The CDR3 loop is CASSLQGFGNQPQHF. CDR3 DNA sequence: TGTGCCAGCAGCTTGCAGGGTTTTGGCAATCAGCCCCAGCATTTT.